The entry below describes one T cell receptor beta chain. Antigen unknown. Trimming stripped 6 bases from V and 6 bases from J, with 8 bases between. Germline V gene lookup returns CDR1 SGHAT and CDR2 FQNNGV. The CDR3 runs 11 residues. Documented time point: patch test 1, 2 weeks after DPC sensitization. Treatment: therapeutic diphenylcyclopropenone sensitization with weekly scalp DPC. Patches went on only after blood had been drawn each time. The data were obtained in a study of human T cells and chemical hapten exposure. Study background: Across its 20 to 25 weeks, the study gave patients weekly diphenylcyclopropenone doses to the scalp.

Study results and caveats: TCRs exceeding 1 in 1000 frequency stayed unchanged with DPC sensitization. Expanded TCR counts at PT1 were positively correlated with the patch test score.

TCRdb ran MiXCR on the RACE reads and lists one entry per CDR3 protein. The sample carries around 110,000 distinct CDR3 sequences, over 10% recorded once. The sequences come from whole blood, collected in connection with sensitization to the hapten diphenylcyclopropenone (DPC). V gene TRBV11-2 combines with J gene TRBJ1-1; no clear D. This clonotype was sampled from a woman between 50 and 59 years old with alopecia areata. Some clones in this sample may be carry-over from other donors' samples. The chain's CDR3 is CASRVGSEAFF. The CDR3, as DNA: TGTGCCAGCAGGGTCGGTTCTGAAGCTTTCTTT.